This is a list of T cell receptor beta chains from one sample in a study of shared clonotypes between healthy human individuals. Libraries were prepared by immunoSEQ multiplex PCR; TCRdb keeps only in-frame clonotypes and omits some of them. The data hold a few million clones, with just over 90% observed a single time. Specimen: naive CD4+ T cells sorted from blood. The receptors here all came from a man aged 18 to 29 in good health. The CDR3 runs from the conserved cysteine through the conserved F or W. The D gene is left open where the match is weak. Part of the rows lack a size; the others show once, few, many or a class for expanded clones.

V gene,clone size,J gene,D gene,CDR3 DNA,CDR3 protein
TRBV6-5,.,TRBJ2-7,.,TGTGCCAGCAGCCCCAGAGCTAGGCGCGAGCAGTACTTC,CASSPRARREQYF
TRBV19,.,TRBJ2-7,TRBD2,TGTGCCAGTAGTATAGCCCTAGCGGGGCCCTCCTACGAGCAGTACTTC,CASSIALAGPSYEQYF
TRBV6-4,.,TRBJ1-6,.,TGTGCCAGAGGACGGACAGCTTATATCTCCTATAATTCACCCCTCCACTTT,CARGRTAYISYNSPLHF
TRBV19,.,TRBJ1-1,.,TGTGCCAGTAGTAGGAGCAGTGTCAACACTGAAGCTTTCTTT,CASSRSSVNTEAFF
TRBV2,once,TRBJ1-2,.,TGTGCCAGCAGTGAAGCGGCGGGTTACTATGGCTACACCTTC,CASSEAAGYYGYTF
TRBV18,.,TRBJ2-7,.,TGTGCCAGCTCACCCCCGGGCAGCTACGAGCAGTACTTC,CASSPPGSYEQYF
TRBV5-6,.,TRBJ1-1,.,TGTGCCAGCTCACTTGGGTTCGCGGGGGCTAACACTGAAGCTTTCTTT,CASSLGFAGANTEAFF
TRBV5-1,.,TRBJ2-2,.,TGCGCCAGCAGCCCCGGGGGTCGATCCGGGGAGCTGTTTTTT,CASSPGGRSGELFF
TRBV7-9,.,TRBJ1-1,.,TGTGCCAGCAGCTGGGGCGGGAACACTGAAGCTTTCTTT,CASSWGGNTEAFF
TRBV7-9,.,TRBJ1-2,.,TGTGCCAGCAGTACACAAGGGCAAGGTGAAGGCTACACCTTC,CASSTQGQGEGYTF